The rows below give T cell receptor beta chains drawn from one sample of a study of blood T cell repertoires in COVID-19. The data were produced by immunoSEQ multiplex PCR, yet TCRdb's version contains in-frame clones alone and is incomplete. The table has 95,000 to 120,000 clones, about four fifths seen once. The sequenced sample was peripheral blood. The receptors were gathered from a woman between 65 and 79 years old with acute or convalescent COVID-19. The CDR3 runs from the conserved cysteine through the conserved F or W. A D gene is named only where the DNA matches it firmly. Size is stated for part of the rows, as once, few or many counts, or as a class when the clone is expanded.

clone_size: NA
cdr3_length: 16
d_call: NA
j_call: TRBJ1-5
v_call: TRBV27
cdr3_nt: TGTGCCAGCAGTTTAGGAGTTTCTAGCGAGTCGCAGCCCCAGCATTTT
cdr3_aa: CASSLGVSSESQPQHF

clone_size: NA
cdr3_length: 12
d_call: TRBD1
j_call: TRBJ2-5
v_call: TRBV28
cdr3_nt: TGTGCCAGCAGTTCAGGGGGTGAGACCCAGTACTTC
cdr3_aa: CASSSGGETQYF

clone_size: NA
cdr3_length: 13
d_call: NA
j_call: TRBJ2-1
v_call: TRBV5-4
cdr3_nt: TGTGCCAGCAGCTTGTCACAGCTTAATGAGCAGTTCTTC
cdr3_aa: CASSLSQLNEQFF

clone_size: NA
cdr3_length: 16
d_call: NA
j_call: TRBJ2-1
v_call: TRBV9
cdr3_nt: TGTGCCAGCAGCGTAGGTAACAGTTTCACCCTCAATGAGCAGTTCTTC
cdr3_aa: CASSVGNSFTLNEQFF

clone_size: NA
cdr3_length: 14
d_call: NA
j_call: TRBJ2-3
v_call: TRBV18
cdr3_nt: TGTGCCAGCTCACCACCGGCAGGGACAGATACGCAGTATTTT
cdr3_aa: CASSPPAGTDTQYF

clone_size: NA
cdr3_length: 16
d_call: TRBD1
j_call: TRBJ1-1
v_call: TRBV19
cdr3_nt: TGTGCCAGTAGTATATTGCGGGGACAGGGGAACACTGAAGCTTTCTTT
cdr3_aa: CASSILRGQGNTEAFF

clone_size: NA
cdr3_length: 13
d_call: NA
j_call: TRBJ2-2
v_call: TRBV6-5
cdr3_nt: TGTGCCAGCAGTTACGACTACACCGGGGAGCTGTTTTTT
cdr3_aa: CASSYDYTGELFF

clone_size: NA
cdr3_length: 17
d_call: TRBD1
j_call: TRBJ1-5
v_call: TRBV6-2/TRBV6-3
cdr3_nt: TGTGCCAGCAGTAGAAACAGGGGGGACTTTAGCAATCAGCCCCAGCATTTT
cdr3_aa: CASSRNRGDFSNQPQHF

clone_size: NA
cdr3_length: 16
d_call: TRBD2
j_call: TRBJ2-1
v_call: TRBV11-2
cdr3_nt: TGTGCCAGCAGCTTTGCCCCTCTAGCGGGACTCAATGAGCAGTTCTTC
cdr3_aa: CASSFAPLAGLNEQFF

clone_size: NA
cdr3_length: 15
d_call: NA
j_call: TRBJ1-2
v_call: TRBV10-3
cdr3_nt: TGTGCCATCAGTGGCTCCGACAGGCCCCTGGGTGGCTACACCTTC
cdr3_aa: CAISGSDRPLGGYTF

clone_size: NA
cdr3_length: 15
d_call: NA
j_call: TRBJ1-2
v_call: TRBV5-1
cdr3_nt: TGCGCCAGCAGCTTGGCGGGGGATCCGGGCTATGGCTACACCTTC
cdr3_aa: CASSLAGDPGYGYTF

clone_size: NA
cdr3_length: 17
d_call: NA
j_call: TRBJ2-6
v_call: TRBV7-3
cdr3_nt: TGTGCCAGCAGCTTAACGTTAAGGGGGTCGAGGGCCAACGTCCTGACTTTC
cdr3_aa: CASSLTLRGSRANVLTF

clone_size: NA
cdr3_length: 14
d_call: TRBD1
j_call: TRBJ2-7
v_call: TRBV7-9
cdr3_nt: TGTGCCAGCAGCGGGACAGGCCTCTCCTACGAGCAGTACTTC
cdr3_aa: CASSGTGLSYEQYF

clone_size: few
cdr3_length: 13
d_call: NA
j_call: TRBJ1-5
v_call: TRBV20-1
cdr3_nt: TGCAGTGCTAGTGGGGGCTTCAATCAGCCCCAGCATTTT
cdr3_aa: CSASGGFNQPQHF

clone_size: NA
cdr3_length: 13
d_call: NA
j_call: TRBJ2-4
v_call: TRBV19
cdr3_nt: TGTGCCACGTGGAGTGTTTCCAAAAACATTCAGTACTTC
cdr3_aa: CATWSVSKNIQYF

clone_size: NA
cdr3_length: 15
d_call: TRBD1
j_call: TRBJ1-2
v_call: TRBV2
cdr3_nt: TGTGCCAGCAGCAAGGACAGGAGCCAGAACTATGGCTACACCTTC
cdr3_aa: CASSKDRSQNYGYTF

clone_size: NA
cdr3_length: 15
d_call: NA
j_call: TRBJ1-5
v_call: TRBV2
cdr3_nt: TGTGCCAGCAGTGGCCGCCAGGTCCGCAATCAGCCCCAGCATTTT
cdr3_aa: CASSGRQVRNQPQHF

clone_size: NA
cdr3_length: 13
d_call: NA
j_call: TRBJ1-2
v_call: TRBV10-3
cdr3_nt: TGTGCCATCAGTGACGGGGGGGCGAGTGGCTACACCTTC
cdr3_aa: CAISDGGASGYTF

clone_size: NA
cdr3_length: 16
d_call: TRBD2
j_call: TRBJ2-5
v_call: TRBV10-3
cdr3_nt: TGTGCCATCAGCCGGGGGACTAGCGGACGGGTAGAGACCCAGTACTTC
cdr3_aa: CAISRGTSGRVETQYF

clone_size: NA
cdr3_length: 15
d_call: NA
j_call: TRBJ2-7
v_call: TRBV6-5
cdr3_nt: TGTGCCAGCAGTCGCGGGGGCCTTAGCTCCTACGAGCAGTACTTC
cdr3_aa: CASSRGGLSSYEQYF

clone_size: NA
cdr3_length: 14
d_call: TRBD2
j_call: TRBJ2-3
v_call: TRBV24-1
cdr3_nt: TGTGCCACCAGCCCGGTCGGGGGGACAGATACGCAGTATTTT
cdr3_aa: CATSPVGGTDTQYF

clone_size: NA
cdr3_length: 13
d_call: TRBD1
j_call: TRBJ1-5
v_call: TRBV27
cdr3_nt: TGTGCCAGCAGGGGGACAGGGAATCAGCCCCAGCATTTT
cdr3_aa: CASRGTGNQPQHF

clone_size: once
cdr3_length: 13
d_call: NA
j_call: TRBJ2-2
v_call: TRBV4-3
cdr3_nt: TGCGCCAGCAGCCAAGGAGAAGCCGGGGAGCTGTTTTTT
cdr3_aa: CASSQGEAGELFF

clone_size: few
cdr3_length: 16
d_call: TRBD1
j_call: TRBJ1-2
v_call: TRBV4-3
cdr3_nt: TGCGCCAGCAGCAACCGTGGGACAGGTGTTAACTATGGCTACACCTTC
cdr3_aa: CASSNRGTGVNYGYTF

clone_size: NA
cdr3_length: 14
d_call: NA
j_call: TRBJ1-5
v_call: TRBV2
cdr3_nt: TGTGCCACAAAAGGACAGTATAGCAATCAGCCCCAGCATTTT
cdr3_aa: CATKGQYSNQPQHF

clone_size: NA
cdr3_length: 11
d_call: TRBD2
j_call: TRBJ2-5
v_call: TRBV20-1
cdr3_nt: TGCAGTGCAAGTGGGGGGGGAACCCAGTACTTC
cdr3_aa: CSASGGGTQYF

clone_size: once
cdr3_length: 13
d_call: TRBD1
j_call: TRBJ1-5
v_call: TRBV2
cdr3_nt: TGTGCCAGCAGGACAGGGGTCAATCAGCCCCAGCATTTT
cdr3_aa: CASRTGVNQPQHF

clone_size: NA
cdr3_length: 13
d_call: NA
j_call: TRBJ1-1
v_call: TRBV7-9
cdr3_nt: TGTGCCAGCAGCTCGGCAGGTATCACTGAAGCTTTCTTT
cdr3_aa: CASSSAGITEAFF

clone_size: NA
cdr3_length: 14
d_call: TRBD1
j_call: TRBJ1-1
v_call: TRBV5-1
cdr3_nt: TGCGCCAGCAGCCCGGGACAGGGTTTCACTGAAGCTTTCTTT
cdr3_aa: CASSPGQGFTEAFF

clone_size: NA
cdr3_length: 13
d_call: TRBD1
j_call: TRBJ1-1
v_call: TRBV12-3/TRBV12-4
cdr3_nt: TGTGCCAGCAGCCCCCCAGGGGGGCCTGAAGCTTTCTTT
cdr3_aa: CASSPPGGPEAFF

clone_size: NA
cdr3_length: 14
d_call: NA
j_call: TRBJ1-1
v_call: TRBV5-4
cdr3_nt: TGTGCCAGCAGCTTGGGAGGACAGAACACTGAAGCTTTCTTT
cdr3_aa: CASSLGGQNTEAFF

clone_size: NA
cdr3_length: 16
d_call: TRBD1
j_call: TRBJ1-1
v_call: TRBV5-8
cdr3_nt: TGTGCCAGCAGCTTGAGATCGACAGGGGGAAACACTGAAGCTTTCTTT
cdr3_aa: CASSLRSTGGNTEAFF

clone_size: NA
cdr3_length: 14
d_call: NA
j_call: TRBJ1-1
v_call: TRBV5-4
cdr3_nt: TGTGCCAGCAGCTCGCCGGGGGGTCCTACTGAAGCTTTCTTT
cdr3_aa: CASSSPGGPTEAFF

clone_size: NA
cdr3_length: 19
d_call: TRBD2
j_call: TRBJ2-1
v_call: TRBV5-4
cdr3_nt: TGTGCCAGCAGCAAGGGACTAGCGGGCTTAACAGGGAGGGAAAGTGAGCAGTTCTTC
cdr3_aa: CASSKGLAGLTGRESEQFF

clone_size: NA
cdr3_length: 13
d_call: TRBD2
j_call: TRBJ2-1
v_call: TRBV2
cdr3_nt: TGTGCCAGCAGGGGACTAGCGGGGGGTGGAGAGTTCTTC
cdr3_aa: CASRGLAGGGEFF